The next 21 T cell receptor beta chains were all read from a single sample in a study of shared clonotypes between healthy human individuals. Clones were sequenced by immunoSEQ multiplex PCR, and TCRdb holds only the in-frame ones, with some missing. Of 2 million or so clones in the sample, 95% were seen once. Sequencing was carried out using naive CD4+ T cells sorted from blood. Subset defined: CD45RA+ positively selected. The source is a man aged 18-30 years in good health.

The chain employs TRBV28 and TRBJ1-1; D remains unclear. Trimming removed 3 bases at V and 6 bases at J, with 5 bases between. This CDR3 region has 11 residues. CDR1 is MDHEN, CDR2 SYDVKM, per germline. The CDR3 sequence: CASSFDPEAFF. As DNA, the CDR3 is TGTGCCAGCAGTTTCGACCCTGAAGCTTTCTTT.

The rearrangement uses TRBV25-1 and TRBJ2-1; either TRBD1 or TRBD2 may fit D (6 bases each). The V gene lost 1 base and the J gene lost 2 bases, with 9 bases spanning the gap. Germline CDR1 and CDR2: MGHDK and SYGVNS. The CDR3 spans 15 residues. In nucleotides, the CDR3 is TGTGCCAGCAGTGAATGGAGGGGGACCTACAATGAGCAGTTCTTC. It is translated as CASSEWRGTYNEQFF.

The CDR3 DNA is TGTGCCAGCAGCTGGGACTCCAGCTCCTACGAGCAGTACTTC. Protein product: CASSWDSSSYEQYF. The J gene is TRBJ2-7, the V gene TRBV7-2, with D perhaps matching TRBD2 (6 bases). Trimming shortened V by 4 bases and J by 0 bases, and 10 bases separated the two germline ends. Germline loops: CDR1 SGHTA, CDR2 FQGNSA. CDR3 length: 14 amino acids. The whole variable domain, remainder taken from reference TRBV7-2 and TRBJ2-7, is GAGVSQSPSNKVTEKGKDVELRCDPISGHTALYWYRQSLGQGLEFLIYFQGNSAPDKSGLPSDRFSAERTGGSVSTLTIQRTQQEDSAVYLCASSWDSSSYEQYFGPGTRLTVT.

The table lists this clone with a count of one. The CDR3 DNA reads as TGTGCCAGCAGCGCTCGGGACAGGGAATCCGGGGAGCTGTTTTTT. As protein: CASSARDRESGELFF. The chain recombines TRBV9 with TRBJ2-2; 9 bases fit TRBD1. CDR3 length: 15 residues. V trimming: 3 bases; J trimming: 6 bases; junction bases outside the gene matches: 6. CDR1 SGDLS and CDR2 YYNGEE come from the germline V gene.

The V call is TRBV5-1, the J call TRBJ2-7; 7 nucleotides align to TRBD1. The ends lost 0 bases at V and 4 bases at J; junction bases unmatched: 13. Germline V gene sequence: CDR1 SGHRS, CDR2 YFSETQ. This CDR3 contains 17 residues. CDR3 residues: CASSLALHSGTEYEQYF. CDR3 nucleotide sequence: TGCGCCAGCAGCTTGGCGCTACATTCCGGGACAGAATACGAGCAGTACTTC.

The chain links TRBV14 to TRBJ1-1, with TRBD1 identical over 8 bases. With V trimmed by 1 base and J by 1 base, 5 bases remained unmatched. Germline values: CDR1 SGHDN, CDR2 FVKESK. CDR3 length: 16 amino acids. The CDR3 sequence is CASSQGDRTKNTEAFF. CDR3 coding DNA: TGTGCCAGCAGCCAAGGGGACAGGACGAAGAACACTGAAGCTTTCTTT.

The rearrangement links TRBV11-3 to TRBJ2-3; D not certain. CDR3 length equals 12 residues. Germline V CDR1 and CDR2: SGHNT, YENEEA. V was clipped by 4 bases and J by 4 bases, with 6 bases between them. Here the CDR3 DNA reads TGTGCCAGCAGCTGGGAATCAGATACGCAGTATTTT. It is translated as CASSWESDTQYF.

This clone appeared once. This chain joins TRBV2 and TRBJ1-2; 8 positions match TRBD1. This CDR3 contains 13 residues. J was trimmed by 7 bases and V by 4 bases; bases with no gene match: 5. The germline V gene has CDR1 SNHLY and CDR2 FYNNEI. The CDR3 coding sequence is TGTGCCAGCAGTGCCGGACAGGGAACTGGCTACACCTTC. Its translation is CASSAGQGTGYTF.

The V call is TRBV28, the J call TRBJ1-1; D is unresolved. The CDR3 length is 11 residues. Germline V gives CDR1 MDHEN, CDR2 SYDVKM. Trimming took off 7 bases at V and 8 bases at J, with 11 bases between the two ends. As DNA, the CDR3 is TGTGCCAGCACGGGAAGGACGGAAGCTTTCTTT. It encodes CASTGRTEAFF.

The V and J genes are TRBV18 and TRBJ1-6; a possible D gene is TRBD1 (5 bases). Trimming removed 2 bases at V and 5 bases at J, with 13 bases between. The CDR3 length is 16 residues. Germline loops: CDR1 KGHSH, CDR2 LQKENI. The CDR3 protein is CASSPRGAGNNSPLHF. As DNA, the CDR3 is TGTGCCAGCTCACCAAGAGGGGCAGGGAATAATTCACCCCTCCACTTT. Looking up the rest from reference TRBV18 and TRBJ1-6 gives the full variable domain: NAGVMQNPRHLVRRRGQEARLRCSPMKGHSHVYWYRQLPEEGLKFMVYLQKENIIDESGMPKERFSAEFPKEGPSILRIQQVVRGDSAAYFCASSPRGAGNNSPLHFGNGTRLTVT.

CDR3 loop: CASSSPTGLSSYEQYF. The CDR3 coding sequence is TGTGCCAGCAGCTCCCCGACAGGGTTGAGCTCCTACGAGCAGTACTTC. The chain employs TRBV7-3 and TRBJ2-7; TRBD1 matches at 7 bases. Germline CDR1 SGHTA, CDR2 FQGTGA. Unmatched junction bases numbered 9, after V lost 4 bases and J lost 0 bases. This CDR3 is 16 amino acids long.

The sample holds one count of this clone. The chain carries TRBV2 and TRBJ1-1; 8 positions agree with TRBD1. The J segment lost 1 base and the V segment lost 10 bases, leaving 8 bases of the junction unmatched. The CDR3 totals 14 residues. CDR1 and CDR2 (germline): SNHLY, FYNNEI. DNA for the CDR3: TGTGCCACCTTGGAGGGGACAGGGAACACTGAAGCTTTCTTT. Translating it yields CATLEGTGNTEAFF.

The chain is built from TRBV6-1 and TRBJ2-7; no clear D. The CDR3 runs 12 residues. Germline lookup yields CDR1 MNHNS and CDR2 SASEGT. Trimming pared 7 bases from V and 4 bases from J, leaving 11 bases between. Here the CDR3 reads CASMPGWYEQYF. Here the CDR3 DNA reads TGTGCCAGCATGCCGGGTTGGTACGAGCAGTACTTC.

Here the CDR3 DNA reads TGTGCCATTGACGGGACTTACCCCAATGAGCAGTTCTTC. It specifies CAIDGTYPNEQFF. This rearrangement joins TRBV6-1 to TRBJ2-1, with D perhaps matching TRBD2 (6 bases). The V end was cut by 10 bases, the J end by 6 bases, with 16 bases between. Germline lookup yields CDR1 MNHNS and CDR2 SASEGT. The CDR3 has 13 amino acids.

The table lists this clone with many counts. Other DNA sequences of this sample code for an identical CDR3. The chain carries TRBV30 and TRBJ2-5; tentative D call: TRBD1 (6 bases). In germline, CDR1 is GTSNPN, CDR2 SVGIG (reference sequence). V was cut by 3 bases and J by 5 bases, with 16 bases left in between. The CDR3 has 14 residues. The CDR3 here is CAWRGGSGRETQYF. CDR3 bases: TGTGCCTGGAGAGGGGGTTCCGGCAGGGAGACCCAGTACTTC.

The genes are TRBV6-5 and TRBJ2-3; 10 bases agree with TRBD2. Germline V gene data show CDR1 as MNHEY and CDR2 as SVGAGI. The CDR3 spans 15 residues. Losses at the gene ends were 6 bases for V and 8 bases for J; bases not matched to a gene: 11. CDR3 amino acids: CASSQGGAGGRTQYF. The DNA of the CDR3 is TGTGCCAGCAGCCAGGGTGGAGCGGGAGGGCGTACGCAGTATTTT.

The chain has TRBV19 and TRBJ2-3; D ambiguous. V was clipped by 3 bases and J by 3 bases, with 10 bases between them. Germline V gives CDR1 LNHDA, CDR2 SQIVND (reference sequence). This CDR3 is built from 14 residues. The CDR3 nucleotides read TGTGCCAGTAGTATTTACTACAGAACAGATACGCAGTATTTT. Protein product: CASSIYYRTDTQYF. The variable domain in full, completed from reference TRBV19 and TRBJ2-3, reads DGGITQSPKYLFRKEGQNVTLSCEQNLNHDAMYWYRQDPGQGLRLIYYSQIVNDFQKGDIAEGYSVSREKKESFPLTVTSAQKNPTAFYLCASSIYYRTDTQYFGPGTRLTVL.

This rearrangement joins TRBV4-1 to TRBJ1-2, with TRBD1 matching 9 bases. The CDR3 consists of 16 residues. With V trimmed by 4 bases and J by 8 bases, 14 bases remained unmatched. The germline gives CDR1 MGHRA, CDR2 YSYEKL. CDR3 nucleotides: TGCGCCAGCAGCCCCCAGGCCGGGACAGGGTCTCACGGCTACACCTTC. Protein: CASSPQAGTGSHGYTF.

The V call is TRBV6-1, the J call TRBJ1-5; D unclear. Trimming took 2 bases from V and 6 from J, leaving 8 bases between them. The CDR3 is 13 residues long. Germline CDR1 and CDR2: MNHNS and SASEGT. The CDR3 loop reads CASSESRLQPQHF. The CDR3 DNA follows: TGTGCCAGCAGTGAATCACGACTTCAGCCCCAGCATTTT.

The rearrangement uses TRBV4-3 and TRBJ2-2; TRBD2 might be the D (6 bases). V was clipped by 6 bases and J by 5 bases, with 13 bases between them. This CDR3 region has 14 residues. Germline V gives CDR1 LGHNA, CDR2 YSLEER. CDR3 loop: CASSRLDGTGELFF. CDR3 sequence (DNA): TGCGCCAGCAGTCGACTAGACGGTACCGGGGAGCTGTTTTTT.

This chain connects TRBV13 to TRBJ2-7, with D possibly matching TRBD2 (5 bases). From germline, CDR1 is PRHDT and CDR2 FYEKMQ (reference sequence). This CDR3 has 14 residues. V gave up 5 bases and J gave up 3 bases, with 14 bases separating them. DNA for the CDR3: TGTGCCAGCAGCCCCCGGACTGGGATCTACGAGCAGTACTTC. Translating gives CASSPRTGIYEQYF.